This entry lists 28 T cell receptor beta chains sequenced from one sample in a study of T cell repertoires in cytomegalovirus infection. No cognate antigen is known for these TCRs. TCRdb recomputed calls from the reads with MiXCR, one row per CDR3 protein. The repertoire has under 450,000 distinct CDR3 sequences, about 35% of them found once; the top ten carry approximately 12%. This material consisted of cultured PBMCs, taken from culture after CMV antigen stimulation. The source of these receptors is a human donor in good health (CMV status not recorded). Some clones in this sample may be carry-over from other donors' samples.

This clonotype has just a few counts. The rearrangement joins TRBV2 to TRBJ2-2, with 10 bases that match TRBD1. This CDR3 is built from 15 residues. V trimming: 4 bases; J trimming: 5 bases; junction bases outside the gene matches: 4. The germline CDR1 and CDR2 sequences are SNHLY and FYNNEI. As DNA, the CDR3 is TGTGCCAGCAGTGCCCGACAGGGGGCGACCGGGGAGCTGTTTTTT. It translates to CASSARQGATGELFF.

J is TRBJ1-4 and V is TRBV10-3, with no clear D. Trimming left V 5 bases short and J 7 bases short, with 14 bases between. The CDR3 has 14 residues. Germline V gene data show CDR1 as ENHRY and CDR2 as SYGVKD. The CDR3 DNA is TGTGCCATCAGTACGGGATCGACGTTTGAAAAACTGTTTTTT. Protein product: CAISTGSTFEKLFF.

CDR3: CASSLLERQETQYF. In nucleotides, the CDR3 is TGTGCCAGCAGCTTACTCGAAAGGCAAGAGACCCAGTACTTC. The chain uses TRBV7-9 and TRBJ2-5; no clear D. The germline gives CDR1 SEHNR, CDR2 FQNEAQ (reference sequence). The CDR3 extends over 14 amino acids. Trimming removed 2 bases from V and 2 bases from J, with 9 bases in between. Supplemented by reference TRBV7-9 and TRBJ2-5, the full variable domain reads DTGVSQNPRHKITKRGQNVTFRCDPISEHNRLYWYRQTLGQGPEFLTYFQNEAQLEKSRLLSDRFSAERPKGSFSTLEIQRTEQGDSAMYLCASSLLERQETQYFGPGTRLLVL.

The sample holds a few counts of this clonotype. The chain couples TRBV6-4 to TRBJ2-3, with 7 bases identical to TRBD1. Germline trimming cut 0 bases from V and 4 bases from J; bases unmatched to any gene: 7. The CDR3 contains 16 residues. Germline V gene data show CDR1 as MRHNA and CDR2 as SNTAGT. The CDR3 nucleotides read TGTGCCAGCAGTGACTCAGGGGGCCGAATGGCAGATACGCAGTATTTT. This gives the protein CASSDSGGRMADTQYF.

This clonotype was seen at least ten times. J is TRBJ2-7 and V is TRBV11-2, with D maybe TRBD2 (6 bases). The germline CDR1 and CDR2 sequences are SGHAT and FQNNGV. This CDR3 comprises 14 residues. Trimming removed 1 base from V and 6 bases from J, with 13 bases in between. DNA for the CDR3: TGTGCCAGCAGCTTAGCCCCTACTAGCCGCGAGCAGTACTTC. The encoded protein is CASSLAPTSREQYF. The full variable domain, rest sourced from reference TRBV11-2 and TRBJ2-7, is EAGVAQSPRYKIIEKRQSVAFWCNPISGHATLYWYQQILGQGPKLLIQFQNNGVVDDSQLPKDRFSAERLKGVDSTLKIQPAKLEDSAVYLCASSLAPTSREQYFGPGTRLTVT.

This clonotype was seen more than once but under ten times. CDR3 coding DNA: TGTGCCAGCAGCCCCATCCACCGACTAGCGGGGAACAATGAGCAGTTCTTC. Protein product: CASSPIHRLAGNNEQFF. The chain combines TRBV7-2 with TRBJ2-1, with 11 bases aligning to TRBD2. This CDR3 is built from 17 residues. CDR1 is SGHTA and CDR2 is FQGNSA in the germline V gene. The trim removed 5 bases at V and 5 bases at J, leaving 11 bases unmatched.

This clonotype was observed many times. The V call is TRBV7-2, the J call TRBJ2-1, with D perhaps assigned TRBD1 or TRBD2 (5 bases each). Germline V gene sequence: CDR1 SGHTA, CDR2 FQGNSA. Deletions cut 5 bases from V and 6 bases from J, with 14 bases between. The CDR3 length is 14 residues. The DNA for the CDR3 is TGTGCCAGCAGCCAATTGGGACGGGTCAATGAGCAGTTCTTC. It yields the protein CASSQLGRVNEQFF.

V is TRBV27 and J is TRBJ1-4; tentatively, D is TRBD1 (6 bases). Looked up from germline, CDR1 is MNHEY and CDR2 is SMNVEV (reference sequence). The V gene lost 5 bases and the J gene lost 10 bases, with 14 bases spanning the gap. The CDR3 sequence is 13 residues long. CDR3 sequence (DNA): TGTGCCAGCAGTCCCAAGGACAGCCTAAAACTGTTTTTT. It codes for CASSPKDSLKLFF.

This clonotype was counted only a few times. The chain recombines TRBV19 with TRBJ1-2, with a tentative D call TRBD1 (6 bases). Trimming removed 7 bases at V and 8 bases at J, with 11 bases between. The V gene's germline CDR1 is LNHDA and CDR2 SQIVND (reference sequence). The CDR3 has 11 residues. The CDR3 reads CASKQGQGYTF. The CDR3 DNA follows: TGTGCCAGTAAACAGGGCCAAGGCTACACCTTC.

This clonotype was counted many times. This rearrangement joins TRBV7-2 to TRBJ2-1, with unresolved D. Germline V CDR1 and CDR2: SGHTA, FQGNSA. This CDR3 is 16 amino acids long. The V and J ends lost 3 bases and 5 bases respectively, with 17 bases between them. The CDR3 sequence: CASSFSRGARNNEQFF. In nucleotides, the CDR3 is TGTGCCAGCAGCTTTTCTCGCGGAGCCCGGAACAATGAGCAGTTCTTC.

The V gene is TRBV28, the J gene TRBJ2-7; 12 bases map to TRBD2. The junction had 5 bases not matched to a gene; V was cut back by 5 bases and J by 3 bases. Germline-derived CDR1 and CDR2 are MDHEN and SYDVKM. This CDR3 region has 15 residues. CDR3 amino acids: CASSPTSGGNYEQYF. The CDR3 nucleotides are TGTGCCAGCAGTCCTACTAGCGGGGGGAACTACGAGCAGTACTTC. Full variable domain (rest looked up from reference TRBV28 and TRBJ2-7): DVKVTQSSRYLVKRTGEKVFLECVQDMDHENMFWYRQDPGLGLRLIYFSYDVKMKEKGDIPEGYSVSREKKERFSLILESASTNQTSMYLCASSPTSGGNYEQYFGPGTRLTVT.

This clonotype was detected once. This chain links TRBV24-1 with TRBJ2-1; D uncertain. This CDR3 has 11 amino acids. Per germline, CDR1 KGHDR and CDR2 SFDVKD. Trimming cost V 9 bases and J 5 bases, with 7 bases left between them. The CDR3 DNA is TGTGCCACCGGAGTAGACAATGAGCAGTTCTTC. Amino acid sequence: CATGVDNEQFF.

This sequence joins TRBV28 and TRBJ2-1, with 7 bases aligning to TRBD1. Germline loops: CDR1 MDHEN, CDR2 SYDVKM. V shed 5 bases, J shed 4 bases, and the junction held 8 bases outside the gene matches. The CDR3 totals 15 residues. The CDR3 DNA reads as TGTGCCAGCAGTCTCTACTCGACAGGGTACAATGAGCAGTTCTTC. Amino acids: CASSLYSTGYNEQFF.

CDR3 bases: TGCGCCAGCAGCCCCTCCGGGACTAGCTCCTACGAGCAGTACTTC. Protein product: CASSPSGTSSYEQYF. The chain combines TRBV4-1 with TRBJ2-7; TRBD2 matches at 8 bases. V dropped 4 bases and J dropped 0; count of bases not matched to a gene: 5. This CDR3 has 15 amino acids. Germline V gene data show CDR1 as MGHRA and CDR2 as YSYEKL.

This chain joins TRBV19 and TRBJ2-7; TRBD2 matches 8 bases. The germline V gene encodes CDR1 LNHDA and CDR2 SQIVND (reference sequence). CDR3 size: 13 residues. V lost 10 bases and J lost 5; bases outside the gene matches: 10. The chain's CDR3 is CATSRSGGNEQYV. The DNA for the CDR3 is TGTGCCACAAGCCGGTCGGGAGGGAACGAGCAGTACGTC.

This clonotype came up a few times. This sequence joins TRBV2 and TRBJ2-3; D uncertain. V was trimmed by 6 bases and J by 3 bases, leaving 7 bases between them. The germline V gene has CDR1 SNHLY and CDR2 FYNNEI. The CDR3 covers 12 residues. Written as DNA, the CDR3 is TGTGCCAGCAGGGATACGACAGATACGCAGTATTTT. It is translated as CASRDTTDTQYF. Full variable domain (missing parts from reference TRBV2 and TRBJ2-3): EPEVTQTPSHQVTQMGQEVILRCVPISNHLYFYWYRQILGQKVEFLVSFYNNEISEKSEIFDDQFSVERPDGSNFTLKIRSTKLEDSAMYFCASRDTTDTQYFGPGTRLTVL.

Of note for this clonotype: This may be a read error: a much more frequent sequence differs by one nucleotide. CDR3 bases: TGTGCCAGCAGCTTAACTCGGGGGCTTAATTCACCCCTCCCCTTT. Its translation is CASSLTRGLNSPLPF. The chain carries TRBV7-2 and TRBJ1-6; maybe TRBD1 (6 bases). The CDR3 loop spans 15 amino acids. Germline-derived CDR1 and CDR2 are SGHTA and FQGNSA. Using reference TRBV7-2 and TRBJ1-6 for the parts outside the CDR3, the full variable domain is GAGVSQSPSNKVTEKGKDVELRCDPISGHTALYWYRQSLGQGLEFLIYFQGNSAPDKSGLPSDRFSAERTGGSVSTLTIQRTQQEDSAVYLCASSLTRGLNSPLPFGNGTRLTVT.

This clonotype has just a few counts. V gene TRBV7-8 combines with J gene TRBJ2-1, with unresolved D. Trimming took 2 bases from V and 3 from J, leaving 5 bases between them. Germline V gives CDR1 SGHVS, CDR2 FQNEAQ. This CDR3 spans 13 amino acids. Written as DNA, the CDR3 is TGTGCCAGCAGCTTACACGGCTACAATGAGCAGTTCTTC. Translated, it gives CASSLHGYNEQFF. Together with reference TRBV7-8 and TRBJ2-1, the CDR3 gives the full variable domain: GAGVSQSPRYKVAKRGQDVALRCDPISGHVSLFWYQQALGQGPEFLTYFQNEAQLDKSGLPSDRFFAERPEGSVSTLKIQRTQQEDSAVYLCASSLHGYNEQFFGPGTRLTVL.

The gene calls are TRBV28 and TRBJ1-1; D unresolved. Germline CDR1 reads MDHEN; CDR2 reads SYDVKM. This CDR3 is 10 amino acids long. The CDR3: CAVGDTEAFF. For the CDR3, the DNA is TGTGCTGTGGGAGACACTGAAGCTTTCTTT. Drawing the rest from reference TRBV28 and TRBJ1-1, the complete variable domain is DVKVTQSSRYLVKRTGEKVFLECVQDMDHENMFWYRQDPGLGLRLIYFSYDVKMKEKGDIPEGYSVSREKKERFSLILESASTNQTSMYLCAVGDTEAFFGQGTRLTVV.

This clonotype was observed a handful of times. The genes are TRBV6-6 and TRBJ2-7; 10 positions match TRBD1. CDR3 size: 14 residues. Germline CDR1 is MNHNY and CDR2 is SVGAGI (reference sequence). V dropped 9 bases and J dropped 2; count of bases not matched to a gene: 7. The CDR3 DNA reads as TGTGCCAGTCTAGACAGGGGGCCGACCTACGAGCAGTACTTC. This codes for CASLDRGPTYEQYF.

The V call is TRBV5-1, the J call TRBJ2-7; D possibly corresponds to TRBD2 (5 bases). CDR1 and CDR2 (germline): SGHRS, YFSETQ. V was cut by 1 base and J by 3 bases, with 8 bases left in between. This CDR3 has 13 residues. The chain's CDR3 is CASSLFSGYEQYV. The CDR3 DNA sequence: TGCGCCAGCAGCTTGTTCAGCGGCTACGAGCAGTACGTC.

This chain links TRBV5-6 with TRBJ2-7; tentative D call: TRBD1 (5 bases). CDR1 SGHDT and CDR2 YYEEEE come from the germline V gene. V lost 0 bases and J 6 bases, leaving 22 bases between the germline ends. The length of the CDR3 is 17 residues. CDR3 residues: CASSLVSSAQGLFEQYF. CDR3 bases: TGTGCCAGCAGCTTGGTTTCCTCGGCCCAGGGTTTGTTCGAGCAGTACTTC.

At least ten counts were recorded for this clonotype. This rearrangement joins TRBV7-6 to TRBJ1-5; tentatively, D is TRBD1 (5 bases). The length of the CDR3 is 15 residues. V shed 2 bases and J shed 3 bases, with 11 bases lying between them. CDR1 and CDR2 from the germline V gene are SGHVS and FNYEAQ. As DNA, the CDR3 is TGTGCCAGCAGCTTAAATGGGGACGTCAATCAGCCCCAGCATTTT. Its protein product is CASSLNGDVNQPQHF. Using reference TRBV7-6 and TRBJ1-5 for the parts outside the CDR3, the full variable domain is GAGVSQSPRYKVTKRGQDVALRCDPISGHVSLYWYRQALGQGPEFLTYFNYEAQQDKSGLPNDRFSAERPEGSISTLTIQRTEQRDSAMYRCASSLNGDVNQPQHFGDGTRLSIL.

The genes are TRBV4-2 and TRBJ2-3, with a possible D match to TRBD2 (6 bases). V was clipped by 4 bases and J by 2 bases, with 10 bases between them. CDR1 is LGHNA and CDR2 is YNFKEQ in the germline V gene. The CDR3 loop spans 14 amino acids. The CDR3 spells CASSPVAATDTQYF. The CDR3, as DNA: TGTGCCAGCAGCCCAGTAGCGGCCACAGATACGCAGTATTTT.

The genes are TRBV7-2 and TRBJ1-5, with D hard to call. Germline CDR1 is SGHTA and CDR2 is FQGNSA. The CDR3 runs 17 residues. The V gene lost 1 base and the J gene lost 0 bases, with 13 bases spanning the gap. The CDR3 coding sequence is TGTGCCAGCAGCTTAGTTGGCGGCAGCCTTAGCAATCAGCCCCAGCATTTT. Translation gives CASSLVGGSLSNQPQHF. Together with reference TRBV7-2 and TRBJ1-5, the CDR3 gives the full variable domain: GAGVSQSPSNKVTEKGKDVELRCDPISGHTALYWYRQSLGQGLEFLIYFQGNSAPDKSGLPSDRFSAERTGGSVSTLTIQRTQQEDSAVYLCASSLVGGSLSNQPQHFGDGTRLSIL.

In its sample, this clonotype was seen a few times. The chain couples TRBV7-3 to TRBJ2-3; 7 bases fit TRBD1. J lost 0 bases, V lost 5 bases, and 5 bases had no gene match. This CDR3 contains 15 residues. CDR1 SGHTA and CDR2 FQGTGA come from the germline V gene. The CDR3 loop is CASSRTGVSTDTQYF. DNA for the CDR3: TGTGCCAGCAGCCGAACAGGGGTGAGCACAGATACGCAGTATTTT.

The chain couples TRBV29-1 to TRBJ2-5, with D hard to call. The length of the CDR3 is 16 residues. V gave up 1 base and J gave up 4 bases, with 19 bases separating them. CDR1 is SQVTM, CDR2 ANQGSEA, per germline. In DNA form, the CDR3 reads TGCAGCGTTGAAGTGGGCGAAGTGGGGTTAGGAGAGACCCAGTACTTC. This gives the protein CSVEVGEVGLGETQYF.

This chain connects TRBV27 to TRBJ1-1; D gene uncertain. With 1 base removed from V and 1 base from J, the gap between germline ends came to 7 bases. The CDR3 is 14 residues long. Germline loops: CDR1 MNHEY, CDR2 SMNVEV (reference sequence). CDR3 residues: CASSLYPKNTEAFF. The DNA of the CDR3 is TGTGCCAGCAGTTTATACCCAAAGAACACTGAAGCTTTCTTT.